The 23 T cell receptor beta chains listed next were all sequenced from one sample in a study of OX40 agonist ivuxolimab in advanced cancers. Sequencing was performed with immunoSEQ multiplex PCR; in TCRdb, only in-frame clones are kept and a portion is missing. The table has 35,000 to 55,000 clones, roughly 94% seen once; the top ten hold more than 9.5%. This material consisted of CD4+ or CD8+ T cells sorted from blood, taken in a trial of the OX40 agonist ivuxolimab. The receptors were sampled from an adult with an advanced solid tumor such as melanoma, head and neck, liver or kidney cancer.

The V call is TRBV30, the J call TRBJ2-5, with D possibly being TRBD1 (5 bases). Germline V gene data show CDR1 as GTSNPN and CDR2 as SVGIG (reference sequence). Trimming cost V 3 bases and J 3 bases, with 14 bases left between them. CDR3 length: 14 residues. CDR3 in DNA: TGTGCCTGGAGCCTCGGACAACCTAAAGAGACCCAGTACTTC. It yields the protein CAWSLGQPKETQYF. The full variable domain, its missing parts supplied by reference TRBV30 and TRBJ2-5, is SQTIHQWPATLVQPVGSPLSLECTVEGTSNPNLYWYRQAAGRGLQLLFYSVGIGQISSEVPQNLSASRPQDRQFILSSKKLLLSDSGFYLCAWSLGQPKETQYFGPGTRLLVL.

V and J are TRBV4-2 and TRBJ1-2; D is ambiguous. Trimming pared 2 bases from V and 0 bases from J, leaving 10 bases between. The CDR3 extends over 15 amino acids. CDR1 LGHNA and CDR2 YNFKEQ come from the germline V gene. CDR3 region: CASSQTGIANYGYTF. The DNA of the CDR3 is TGTGCCAGCAGCCAAACGGGGATAGCTAACTATGGCTACACCTTC.

The chain uses TRBV4-1 and TRBJ1-1; D remains ambiguous. The CDR3 loop spans 13 amino acids. With 2 bases removed from V and 5 bases from J, the gap between germline ends came to 9 bases. Germline V gives CDR1 MGHRA, CDR2 YSYEKL. CDR3 protein: CASSQLGRTEAFF. CDR3 nucleotide sequence: TGCGCCAGCAGCCAACTAGGAAGGACTGAAGCTTTCTTT.

The chain employs TRBV9 and TRBJ1-5, with D possibly being TRBD1 (6 bases). Trimming took off 0 bases at V and 3 bases at J, with 10 bases between the two ends. Germline lookup yields CDR1 SGDLS and CDR2 YYNGEE. The CDR3 runs 15 residues. CDR3 in DNA: TGTGCCAGCAGCGTAGGGGGGGCCGCCAATCAGCCCCAGCATTTT. This gives the protein CASSVGGAANQPQHF. Looking up the rest from reference TRBV9 and TRBJ1-5 gives the full variable domain: DSGVTQTPKHLITATGQRVTLRCSPRSGDLSVYWYQQSLDQGLQFLIQYYNGEERAKGNILERFSAQQFPDLHSELNLSSLELGDSALYFCASSVGGAANQPQHFGDGTRLSIL.

The chain recombines TRBV28 with TRBJ1-5; D call uncertain. Germline V CDR1 and CDR2: MDHEN, SYDVKM. V gave up 2 bases and J gave up 0 bases, with 8 bases separating them. The CDR3 covers 15 residues. The chain's CDR3 is CASSLTRTSNQPQHF. CDR3 bases: TGTGCCAGCAGTTTAACTAGAACTAGCAATCAGCCCCAGCATTTT.

The rearrangement joins TRBV6-1 to TRBJ2-5; the D gene could be TRBD1 or TRBD2 (5 bases each). The length of the CDR3 is 16 residues. CDR1 and CDR2 (germline): MNHNS, SASEGT. V was pared by 1 base and J by 5 bases, with 17 bases between. CDR3 nucleotides: TGTGCCAGCAGTGAAGATGTGTGGGACGGAAGTGAGACCCAGTACTTC. The encoded protein is CASSEDVWDGSETQYF.

The chain has TRBV6-5 and TRBJ2-1; D gene uncertain. This CDR3 is built from 15 residues. V shed 2 bases and J shed 2 bases, with 10 bases lying between them. Germline V lookup: CDR1 MNHEY, CDR2 SVGAGI. The CDR3 DNA sequence: TGTGCCAGCAGTTACGGGCTAGGCCCCTACAATGAGCAGTTCTTC. Its protein product is CASSYGLGPYNEQFF.

V and J are TRBV4-1 and TRBJ2-1, with 8 nucleotides matching TRBD2. Germline V CDR1 and CDR2: MGHRA, YSYEKL. This CDR3 is built from 18 residues. The junction had 15 bases not matched to a gene; V was cut back by 4 bases and J by 4 bases. CDR3 amino acids: CASSPGSQLAAQYNEQFF. The CDR3 coding sequence is TGCGCCAGCAGCCCTGGAAGCCAACTAGCGGCTCAATACAATGAGCAGTTCTTC.

The chain uses TRBV5-6 and TRBJ1-4; D call uncertain. The CDR3 has 15 residues. The V end lost 4 bases, the J end lost 8 bases, and 18 bases lay between the germline ends. The V gene's germline CDR1 is SGHDT and CDR2 YYEEEE. The CDR3 spells CASSPQTWAREKLFF. CDR3 nucleotides: TGTGCCAGCAGCCCCCAGACTTGGGCCCGGGAAAAACTGTTTTTT.

V usage is TRBV19 and J usage is TRBJ1-2, with TRBD1 matching over 7 bases. V shed 1 base, J shed 4 bases, and the junction held 9 bases outside the gene matches. CDR1 is LNHDA and CDR2 is SQIVND in the germline V gene (reference sequence). The CDR3 length is 16 residues. CDR3 DNA: TGTGCCAGTAGTATAGCCGCCCAGGGGGGTTTCTATGGCTACACCTTC. It is translated as CASSIAAQGGFYGYTF.

The genes are TRBV29-1 and TRBJ2-3, with 11 positions matching TRBD1. The J segment lost 2 bases and the V segment lost 2 bases, leaving 6 bases of the junction unmatched. The CDR3 contains 16 residues. The germline gives CDR1 SQVTM, CDR2 ANQGSEA. The CDR3 bases are TGCAGCGTTGAAAAGGGACAGGGGGTTTCCACAGATACGCAGTATTTT. It specifies CSVEKGQGVSTDTQYF.

The chain recombines TRBV27 with TRBJ2-7; perhaps D is TRBD1 or TRBD2 (5 bases each). V lost 2 bases and J lost 6, with 17 bases in between. CDR1 MNHEY and CDR2 SMNVEV come from the germline V gene (reference sequence). The CDR3 consists of 15 residues. The CDR3 DNA sequence: TGTGCCAGCAGTTTAAGTTCGGCCGGGACGCTCGAGCAGTACTTC. This translates into CASSLSSAGTLEQYF.

The rearrangement joins TRBV7-9 to TRBJ2-4, with TRBD1 identical over 8 bases. The CDR3 sequence is 14 residues long. Germline V CDR1 and CDR2: SEHNR, FQNEAQ (reference sequence). With 1 base clipped from V and 11 bases from J, the junction kept 7 bases outside the gene matches. DNA of the CDR3: TGTGCCAGCAGCTTAGAGGGGGGACAGGTGCTTCAGTACTTC. Translation gives CASSLEGGQVLQYF.

The J gene is TRBJ2-3, the V gene TRBV27, with D tentatively TRBD1 (6 bases). The CDR3 is 14 residues long. V was pared by 5 bases and J by 0 bases, with 9 bases between. Germline lookup yields CDR1 MNHEY and CDR2 SMNVEV (reference sequence). CDR3 coding DNA: TGTGCCAGCAGTGGACAGCCTAGCACAGATACGCAGTATTTT. It translates to CASSGQPSTDTQYF.

V is TRBV5-1 and J is TRBJ2-3; TRBD1 aligns across 10 bases. Trimming removed 6 bases from V and 0 bases from J; junction bases left unmatched: 4. Germline V gene data show CDR1 as SGHRS and CDR2 as YFSETQ. This CDR3 spans 15 amino acids. DNA for the CDR3: TGCGCCAGCATGGGACAGGGGATCAGCACAGATACGCAGTATTTT. Its protein product is CASMGQGISTDTQYF.

The CDR3 coding sequence is TGTGCCAGCAGCGGAGCGGATACCTACGAGCAGTACTTC. Translating gives CASSGADTYEQYF. This chain joins TRBV27 and TRBJ2-7; D is possibly TRBD2 (5 bases). Deletions cut 6 bases from V and 2 bases from J, with 11 bases between. The CDR3 runs to 13 residues. The germline gives CDR1 MNHEY, CDR2 SMNVEV (reference sequence).

This chain joins TRBV11-1 and TRBJ2-6; 8 nucleotides line up with TRBD2. The CDR3 covers 16 residues. V shed 7 bases, J shed 0 bases, and the junction held 5 bases outside the gene matches. CDR1 is SGHAT and CDR2 is FQDESV in the germline V gene (reference sequence). The CDR3 region is CASIGGTSSGANVLTF. In DNA form, the CDR3 reads TGTGCCAGCATTGGCGGGACTAGCTCTGGGGCCAACGTCCTGACTTTC.

The genes are TRBV6-6 and TRBJ2-5, with TRBD2 matching 9 bases. V was pared by 5 bases and J by 5 bases, with 9 bases of the junction left unmatched. CDR3 size: 15 residues. Germline-derived CDR1 and CDR2 are MNHNY and SVGAGI (reference sequence). CDR3 DNA: TGTGCCAGCAGTAGATATAGCGGGAGCGGTGAGACCCAGTACTTC. It yields the protein CASSRYSGSGETQYF.

This CDR3 is CASSGIDPLAKNIQYF. DNA of the CDR3: TGTGCCAGCAGTGGGATCGATCCGCTAGCCAAAAACATTCAGTACTTC. The V and J genes are TRBV2 and TRBJ2-4, with D uncertain. The germline CDR1 and CDR2 sequences are SNHLY and FYNNEI. The CDR3 runs 16 residues. V shed 4 bases and J shed 0 bases, with 13 bases lying between them.

This sequence joins TRBV2 and TRBJ2-5, with D possibly matching TRBD1 (5 bases). The V end was cut by 0 bases, the J end by 5 bases, with 19 bases between. Germline lookup yields CDR1 SNHLY and CDR2 FYNNEI. The CDR3 has 17 residues. This CDR3 is CASSEALREVGAETQYF. The CDR3 bases are TGTGCCAGCAGTGAAGCGCTTAGGGAAGTAGGGGCGGAGACCCAGTACTTC. The full variable domain, in which reference TRBV2 and TRBJ2-5 provide the parts outside the CDR3, is EPEVTQTPSHQVTQMGQEVILRCVPISNHLYFYWYRQILGQKVEFLVSFYNNEISEKSEIFDDQFSVERPDGSNFTLKIRSTKLEDSAMYFCASSEALREVGAETQYFGPGTRLLVL.

Here the CDR3 reads CASSLGEGTSNQPQHF. CDR3 DNA: TGTGCCAGCAGCTTAGGCGAGGGGACTAGCAATCAGCCCCAGCATTTT. The chain recombines TRBV13 with TRBJ1-5, with D possibly being TRBD1 (5 bases). CDR3 length: 16 residues. V dropped 0 bases and J dropped 0 bases, with 9 bases sitting between them. Germline V gives CDR1 PRHDT, CDR2 FYEKMQ (reference sequence).

The chain recombines TRBV4-3 with TRBJ2-1, with 9 bases matching TRBD2. Germline assignment: CDR1 LGHNA and CDR2 YSLEER. Trimming took 0 bases from V and 7 from J; bases not matched to a gene: 7. The CDR3 contains 16 residues. CDR3 loop: CASSQDRGGRGNEQFF. CDR3 coding DNA: TGCGCCAGCAGCCAAGATCGCGGCGGGAGGGGGAATGAGCAGTTCTTC.

The rearrangement joins TRBV7-8 to TRBJ2-3, with D perhaps given as TRBD1 or TRBD2 (5 bases each). Trimming cost V 4 bases and J 0 bases, with 17 bases left between them. Germline CDR1 SGHVS, CDR2 FQNEAQ. CDR3 length equals 17 residues. CDR3 amino acids: CASSSLVGVASTDTQYF. Here the CDR3 DNA reads TGTGCCAGCAGCTCCTTAGTGGGGGTTGCTAGCACAGATACGCAGTATTTT. The variable domain in full, completed from reference TRBV7-8 and TRBJ2-3, reads GAGVSQSPRYKVAKRGQDVALRCDPISGHVSLFWYQQALGQGPEFLTYFQNEAQLDKSGLPSDRFFAERPEGSVSTLKIQRTQQEDSAVYLCASSSLVGVASTDTQYFGPGTRLTVL.